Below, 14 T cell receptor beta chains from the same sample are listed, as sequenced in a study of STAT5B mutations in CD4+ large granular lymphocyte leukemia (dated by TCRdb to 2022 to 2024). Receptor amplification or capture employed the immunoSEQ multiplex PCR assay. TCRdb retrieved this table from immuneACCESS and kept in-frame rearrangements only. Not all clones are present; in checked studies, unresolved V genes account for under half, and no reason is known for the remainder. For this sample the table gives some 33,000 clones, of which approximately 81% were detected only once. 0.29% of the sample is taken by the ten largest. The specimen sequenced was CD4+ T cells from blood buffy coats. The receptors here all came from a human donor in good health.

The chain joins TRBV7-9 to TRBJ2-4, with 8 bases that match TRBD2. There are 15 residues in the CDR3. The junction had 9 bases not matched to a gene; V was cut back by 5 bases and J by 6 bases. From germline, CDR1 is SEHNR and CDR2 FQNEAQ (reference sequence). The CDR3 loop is CASSHGGGQRNIQYF. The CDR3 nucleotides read TGTGCCAGCAGCCACGGCGGGGGGCAGAGAAACATTCAGTACTTC.

Here the CDR3 reads CASSPGGDTGELFF. The DNA for the CDR3 is TGTGCCAGCTCACCAGGCGGGGACACCGGGGAGCTGTTTTTT. V is TRBV18 and J is TRBJ2-2; the D gene is possibly TRBD2 (6 bases). The germline CDR1 and CDR2 sequences are KGHSH and LQKENI. V was clipped by 2 bases and J by 3 bases, with 7 bases between them. This CDR3 contains 14 residues.

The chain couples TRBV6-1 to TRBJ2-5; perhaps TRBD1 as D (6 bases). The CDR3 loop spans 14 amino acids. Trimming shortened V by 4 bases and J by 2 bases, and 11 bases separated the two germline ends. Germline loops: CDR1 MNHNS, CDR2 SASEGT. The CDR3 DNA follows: TGTGCCAGCAGTGGACAGGCGATACAAGAGACCCAGTACTTC. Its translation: CASSGQAIQETQYF.

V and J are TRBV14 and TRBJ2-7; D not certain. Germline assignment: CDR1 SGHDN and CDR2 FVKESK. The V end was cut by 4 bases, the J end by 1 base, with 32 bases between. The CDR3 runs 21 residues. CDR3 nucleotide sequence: TGTGCCAGCAGCCCCCTCATGGGAATTCGCGGCAACTACCCCCGATCCTACGAGCAGTACTTC. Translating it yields CASSPLMGIRGNYPRSYEQYF.

CDR3 residues: CSGEKSTDTQYF. For the CDR3, the DNA is TGCAGCGGAGAGAAGAGCACAGATACGCAGTATTTT. The chain recombines TRBV29-1 with TRBJ2-3; D is unclear. The germline V and J ends were trimmed by 7 bases and 0 bases, with 8 bases remaining between them. The CDR3 covers 12 residues. Germline loops: CDR1 SQVTM, CDR2 ANQGSEA.

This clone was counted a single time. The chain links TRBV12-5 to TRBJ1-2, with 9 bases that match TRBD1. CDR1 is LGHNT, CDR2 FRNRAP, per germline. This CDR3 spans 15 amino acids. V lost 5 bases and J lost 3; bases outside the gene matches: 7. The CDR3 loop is CASGGGGTGHYGYTF. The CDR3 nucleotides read TGTGCTAGTGGTGGAGGAGGGACAGGGCACTATGGCTACACCTTC.

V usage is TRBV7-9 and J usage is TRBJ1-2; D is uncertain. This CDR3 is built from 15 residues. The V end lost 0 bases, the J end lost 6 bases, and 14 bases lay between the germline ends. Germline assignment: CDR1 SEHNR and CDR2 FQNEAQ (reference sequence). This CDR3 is CASSLAKGGADGYTF. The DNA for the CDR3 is TGTGCCAGCAGCTTAGCTAAGGGTGGAGCGGATGGCTACACCTTC.

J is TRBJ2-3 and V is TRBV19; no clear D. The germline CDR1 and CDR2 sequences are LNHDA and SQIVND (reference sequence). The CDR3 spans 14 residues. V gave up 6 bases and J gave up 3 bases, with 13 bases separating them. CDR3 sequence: CASRSDPTTDTQYF. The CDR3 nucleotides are TGTGCCAGTAGGTCGGACCCGACTACAGATACGCAGTATTTT. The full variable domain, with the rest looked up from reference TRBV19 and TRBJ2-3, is DGGITQSPKYLFRKEGQNVTLSCEQNLNHDAMYWYRQDPGQGLRLIYYSQIVNDFQKGDIAEGYSVSREKKESFPLTVTSAQKNPTAFYLCASRSDPTTDTQYFGPGTRLTVL.

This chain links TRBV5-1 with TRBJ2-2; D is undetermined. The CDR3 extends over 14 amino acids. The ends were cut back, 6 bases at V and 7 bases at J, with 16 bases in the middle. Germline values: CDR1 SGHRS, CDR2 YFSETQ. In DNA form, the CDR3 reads TGCGCCAGCACCCAAAGAGAGATGGGCGGGGAGCTGTTTTTT. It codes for CASTQREMGGELFF.

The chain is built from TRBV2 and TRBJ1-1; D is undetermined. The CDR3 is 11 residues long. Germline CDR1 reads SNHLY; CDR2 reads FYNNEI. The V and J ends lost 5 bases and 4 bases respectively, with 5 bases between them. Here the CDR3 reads CASSWPTEAFF. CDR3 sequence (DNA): TGTGCCAGCAGTTGGCCCACTGAAGCTTTCTTT.

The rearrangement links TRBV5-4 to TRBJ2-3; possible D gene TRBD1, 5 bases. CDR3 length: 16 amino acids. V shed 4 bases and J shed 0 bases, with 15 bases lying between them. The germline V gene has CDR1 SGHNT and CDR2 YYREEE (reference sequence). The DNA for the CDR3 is TGTGCCAGCAGCCCGAAACTACAGGCGAGCACAGATACGCAGTATTTT. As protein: CASSPKLQASTDTQYF.

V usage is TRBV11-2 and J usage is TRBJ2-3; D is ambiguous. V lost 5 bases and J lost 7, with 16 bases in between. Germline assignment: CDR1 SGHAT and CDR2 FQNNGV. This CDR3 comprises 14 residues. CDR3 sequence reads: CASSPYQRLHTQYF. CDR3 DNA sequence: TGTGCCAGCAGCCCCTACCAAAGACTGCATACGCAGTATTTT.

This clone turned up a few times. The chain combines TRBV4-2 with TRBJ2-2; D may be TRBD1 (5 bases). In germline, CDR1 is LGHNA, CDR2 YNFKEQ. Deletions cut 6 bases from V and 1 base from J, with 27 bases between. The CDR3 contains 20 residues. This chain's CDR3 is CASSPRNALSRVENTGELFF. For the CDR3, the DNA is TGTGCCAGCAGTCCAAGAAACGCCTTGAGCAGGGTGGAGAACACCGGGGAGCTGTTTTTT.

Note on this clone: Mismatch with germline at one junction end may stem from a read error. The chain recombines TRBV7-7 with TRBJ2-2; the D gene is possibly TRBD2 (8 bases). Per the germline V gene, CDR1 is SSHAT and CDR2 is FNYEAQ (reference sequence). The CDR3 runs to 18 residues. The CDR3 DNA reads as TGTGCTAGCAGCTTAGGGGCAGGGGGACTAGCGAACACCGGGGAGCTGTTTTTT. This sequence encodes CASSLGAGGLANTGELFF.